This T cell receptor (beta chain) derives from a study of monozygotic twins with inflammatory bowel disease. TCRdb reanalyzed the 5' RACE reads and collapses them to one entry per CDR3 protein, without DNA. This sample carries some 83,000 distinct CDR3 sequences, with roughly 7% going to the ten biggest clones. Germline V gene sequence: CDR1 KGHDR, CDR2 SFDVKD. The CDR3 totals 17 residues. J is TRBJ2-1 and V is TRBV24-1; TCRdb indicates TRBD1, and absent DNA this call remains unverified. The sequencing sample was made of blood. The sequence was collected from a human donor with ulcerative colitis or Crohn's disease, or a healthy co-twin of an affected twin (not recorded which). Here the CDR3 reads CATSDFSRGGDYNEQFF.